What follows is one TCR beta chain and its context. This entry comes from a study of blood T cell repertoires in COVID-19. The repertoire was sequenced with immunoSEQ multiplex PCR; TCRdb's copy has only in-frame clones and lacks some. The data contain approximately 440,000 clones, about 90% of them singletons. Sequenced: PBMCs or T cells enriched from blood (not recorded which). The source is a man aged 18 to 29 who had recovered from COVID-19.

In DNA form, the CDR3 reads TGTGCCAGCAGCTCCCACGGGAGGAAAGATACGCAGTATTTT. This translates into CASSSHGRKDTQYF. The chain employs TRBV7-2 and TRBJ2-3; 7 bases fit TRBD2. This CDR3 is built from 14 residues. The germline V gene has CDR1 SGHTA and CDR2 FQGNSA. The ends lost 4 bases at V and 5 bases at J; junction bases unmatched: 6. Based on the CDR3 plus reference TRBV7-2 and TRBJ2-3, the full variable domain is GAGVSQSPSNKVTEKGKDVELRCDPISGHTALYWYRQSLGQGLEFLIYFQGNSAPDKSGLPSDRFSAERTGGSVSTLTIQRTQQEDSAVYLCASSSHGRKDTQYFGPGTRLTVL.